Each of the 28 T cell receptor beta chains below was sequenced from the same sample in a study of shared T cell receptors in the human thymus. The repertoire was sequenced with immunoSEQ multiplex PCR; TCRdb's copy has only in-frame clones and lacks some. The top ten clones hold more than 0.009% of a sample with more than 550,000 clones, approximately 87% of them seen once. These sequences were also reported in another study, on human thymus T cells.

The sequencing sample was made of thymocytes. The receptor set was obtained from a boy younger than two with a congenital heart defect.

This sequence joins TRBV4-3 and TRBJ2-7; 11 bases align to TRBD1. V dropped 0 bases and J dropped 3; count of bases not matched to a gene: 7. The CDR3 is 17 amino acids. Germline V gene lookup returns CDR1 LGHNA and CDR2 YSLEER. CDR3 DNA sequence: TGCGCCAGCAGCCAAGATCGAGGGACAGGGGGTTTCTACGAGCAGTACTTC. Protein product: CASSQDRGTGGFYEQYF.

The chain combines TRBV7-8 with TRBJ1-2; D remains unclear. Trimming left V 2 bases short and J 3 bases short, with 16 bases between. The CDR3 is made up of 16 amino acids. Germline assignment: CDR1 SGHVS and CDR2 FQNEAQ. In nucleotides, the CDR3 is TGTGCCAGCAGCTTATTTAGGCAGAGACGGGACTATGGCTACACCTTC. It specifies CASSLFRQRRDYGYTF.

The chain recombines TRBV4-1 with TRBJ1-5; tentative D call: TRBD1 (5 bases). The germline V and J ends were trimmed by 1 base and 4 bases, with 14 bases remaining between them. The V gene's germline CDR1 is MGHRA and CDR2 YSYEKL. The CDR3 length is 16 residues. CDR3 nucleotide sequence: TGCGCCAGCAGCCAAGTCCCAGGGTTCGGTAATCAGCCCCAGCATTTT. This gives the protein CASSQVPGFGNQPQHF.

The rearrangement joins TRBV15 to TRBJ1-1, with D unclear. Germline loops: CDR1 LNHNV, CDR2 YYDKDF (reference sequence). With 0 bases removed from V and 2 bases from J, the gap between germline ends came to 10 bases. The CDR3 length is 15 residues. This chain's CDR3 is CATSRDQAKNTEAFF. The CDR3, as DNA: TGTGCCACCAGCAGAGATCAGGCCAAAAACACTGAAGCTTTCTTT.

This chain links TRBV10-1 with TRBJ2-4; TRBD2 agrees at 8 bases. The ends lost 2 bases at V and 2 bases at J; junction bases unmatched: 14. CDR3 length equals 19 residues. Germline CDR1 is WNHNN and CDR2 is SYGVQD (reference sequence). The CDR3 spells CASSETGLAAALSKNIQYF. As DNA, the CDR3 is TGCGCCAGCAGTGAGACAGGACTAGCAGCGGCCCTTTCCAAAAACATTCAGTACTTC.

The chain has TRBV4-1 and TRBJ1-1, with a weak D call TRBD1 (5 bases). The V and J ends lost 1 base and 1 base respectively, with 10 bases between them. CDR1 MGHRA and CDR2 YSYEKL come from the germline V gene. The CDR3 spans 15 residues. The CDR3, as DNA: TGCGCCAGCAGCCAAGGGGTTGGACAGAACACTGAAGCTTTCTTT. This encodes CASSQGVGQNTEAFF.

The chain carries TRBV11-2 and TRBJ2-1, with TRBD2 matching 7 bases. There are 16 residues in the CDR3. Germline values: CDR1 SGHAT, CDR2 FQNNGV. Losses at the gene ends were 3 bases for V and 3 bases for J; bases not matched to a gene: 8. Here the CDR3 DNA reads TGTGCCAGCAGCTTCCCCAGCGGGATCCACTACAATGAGCAGTTCTTC. Protein: CASSFPSGIHYNEQFF.

The chain has TRBV6-6 and TRBJ2-3; the D gene is possibly TRBD2 (5 bases). Trimming shortened V by 0 bases and J by 2 bases, and 12 bases separated the two germline ends. Germline CDR1 reads MNHNY; CDR2 reads SVGAGI (reference sequence). CDR3 size: 16 residues. CDR3 residues: CASSYSKGDSTDTQYF. CDR3 nucleotide sequence: TGTGCCAGCAGTTACTCGAAGGGAGACTCCACAGATACGCAGTATTTT.

The chain recombines TRBV28 with TRBJ1-5; TRBD1 might be the D (5 bases). The V and J ends lost 3 bases and 3 bases respectively, with 15 bases between them. Germline CDR1 and CDR2: MDHEN and SYDVKM. The CDR3 extends over 16 amino acids. DNA for the CDR3: TGTGCCAGCAGTTTTTGGTGCAGGGTGCCCAATCAGCCCCAGCATTTT. It encodes CASSFWCRVPNQPQHF.

The V call is TRBV29-1, the J call TRBJ2-7; perhaps TRBD2 as D (6 bases). The CDR3 runs to 13 residues. The germline V and J ends were trimmed by 1 base and 3 bases, with 10 bases remaining between them. Germline V gene sequence: CDR1 SQVTM, CDR2 ANQGSEA. The CDR3, as DNA: TGCAGCGTTGAAGTTGGGGGGTTCTACGAGCAGTACTTC. As protein: CSVEVGGFYEQYF.

The rearrangement links TRBV7-2 to TRBJ1-5; 12 positions match TRBD1. The ends lost 5 bases at V and 4 bases at J; junction bases unmatched: 15. This CDR3 is 19 amino acids long. Germline V CDR1 and CDR2: SGHTA, FQGNSA. CDR3 amino acids: CASSPGTGGLSHFNQPQHF. The CDR3 bases are TGTGCCAGCAGCCCAGGGACAGGGGGCTTGTCCCACTTTAATCAGCCCCAGCATTTT.

This sequence joins TRBV29-1 and TRBJ2-3; maybe TRBD1 (6 bases). Looked up from germline, CDR1 is SQVTM and CDR2 is ANQGSEA. The CDR3 is 13 residues long. Trimming removed 6 bases from V and 3 bases from J, with 13 bases in between. The CDR3 loop reads CSVGRGRTDTQYF. The CDR3 DNA reads TGCAGCGTAGGCAGGGGCCGGACAGATACGCAGTATTTT.

V and J are TRBV2 and TRBJ1-2, with 9 bases matching TRBD1. The V gene end was trimmed by 11 bases and the J gene end by 0 bases; junction bases not matched to a gene: 1. This CDR3 has 12 amino acids. Looked up from germline, CDR1 is SNHLY and CDR2 is FYNNEI. The CDR3 reads CAGQGSNYGYTF. DNA for the CDR3: TGTGCCGGACAGGGGTCTAACTATGGCTACACCTTC.

The chain is built from TRBV10-3 and TRBJ1-2; 7 bases map to TRBD1. The germline V gene encodes CDR1 ENHRY and CDR2 SYGVKD. CDR3 size: 16 residues. V gave up 7 bases and J gave up 3 bases; unmatched junction bases: 14. The CDR3 here is CAITPEGTAYHYGYTF. For the CDR3, the DNA is TGTGCCATCACCCCGGAGGGGACAGCGTACCACTATGGCTACACCTTC.

The chain is built from TRBV5-5 and TRBJ1-4; D might be TRBD1 (5 bases). V was shortened by 0 bases and J by 4 bases, with 13 bases between the two germline ends. Germline V lookup: CDR1 SGHKS, CDR2 YYEKEE (reference sequence). This CDR3 is 16 amino acids long. CDR3 DNA: TGTGCCAGCAGCTTGGTGGGGGGTTGGCTTAATGAAAAACTGTTTTTT. The encoded protein is CASSLVGGWLNEKLFF.

This clone was picked up a small number of times. V gene TRBV29-1 combines with J gene TRBJ2-7; D not resolved. CDR1 and CDR2 from the germline V gene are SQVTM and ANQGSEA. Trimming removed 7 bases at V and 7 bases at J, with 17 bases between. This CDR3 spans 12 amino acids. CDR3 in amino acids: CSAGDFGLEQYF. The CDR3 nucleotides are TGCAGCGCCGGTGATTTTGGGCTGGAGCAGTACTTC.

This clone was counted between two and nine times. The chain couples TRBV30 to TRBJ1-1, with unresolved D. The germline V gene has CDR1 GTSNPN and CDR2 SVGIG (reference sequence). The CDR3 spans 13 residues. V lost 2 bases, J lost 4 bases, and 11 bases lay in between. CDR3 protein: CAWSSGWATEAFF. The CDR3 DNA follows: TGTGCCTGGAGTTCAGGATGGGCCACTGAAGCTTTCTTT.

The chain employs TRBV14 and TRBJ2-1, with a possible D match to TRBD2 (6 bases). The CDR3 runs to 17 residues. CDR1 is SGHDN, CDR2 FVKESK, per germline. The V end lost 2 bases, the J end lost 7 bases, and 21 bases lay between the germline ends. The CDR3 nucleotides read TGTGCCAGCAGCCAAACGAGCGGGCCCGGACCTACGAATGAGCAGTTCTTC. It yields the protein CASSQTSGPGPTNEQFF.

This chain links TRBV11-3 with TRBJ2-1; 9 bases align to TRBD2. Germline assignment: CDR1 SGHNT and CDR2 YENEEA. The CDR3 consists of 16 residues. V trimming: 5 bases; J trimming: 4 bases; junction bases outside the gene matches: 9. CDR3 loop: CASSKIAGAQYNEQFF. The CDR3, as DNA: TGTGCCAGCAGCAAAATAGCGGGAGCCCAGTACAATGAGCAGTTCTTC. Filled out from reference TRBV11-3 and TRBJ2-1, the complete variable domain reads EAGVVQSPRYKIIEKKQPVAFWCNPISGHNTLYWYLQNLGQGPELLIRYENEEAVDDSQLPKDRFSAERLKGVDSTLKIQPAELGDSAVYLCASSKIAGAQYNEQFFGPGTRLTVL.

This rearrangement joins TRBV5-8 to TRBJ1-1; 7 nucleotides agree with TRBD1. CDR1 is SGHTS and CDR2 is YDEGEE in the germline V gene. Germline trimming cut 2 bases from V and 5 bases from J; bases unmatched to any gene: 6. The CDR3 length is 14 residues. The CDR3 coding sequence is TGTGCCAGCAGCTTTTCACAGGGGTTTACTGAAGCTTTCTTT. Its translation: CASSFSQGFTEAFF.

The chain has TRBV14 and TRBJ2-2; 8 bases are a match to TRBD2. The CDR3 covers 16 residues. Germline V lookup: CDR1 SGHDN, CDR2 FVKESK. Losses at the gene ends were 1 base for V and 3 bases for J; bases not matched to a gene: 4. The DNA for the CDR3 is TGTGCCAGCAGCCAAGTCGGGAGGGAGCACACCGGGGAGCTGTTTTTT. It encodes CASSQVGREHTGELFF.

CDR3 coding DNA: TGCGCCAGCAGCTTGGTGGGGGGAACTCTACCCGAATATAATTCACCCCTCCACTTT. Protein: CASSLVGGTLPEYNSPLHF. The genes are TRBV5-1 and TRBJ1-6; possible D gene TRBD1, 5 bases. The V gene lost 0 bases and the J gene lost 4 bases, with 20 bases spanning the gap. CDR1 and CDR2 from the germline V gene are SGHRS and YFSETQ. The CDR3 runs 19 residues.

V gene TRBV18 combines with J gene TRBJ1-2, with 9 positions matching TRBD1. Germline CDR1 is KGHSH and CDR2 is LQKENI. V was pared by 5 bases and J by 8 bases, with 6 bases of the junction left unmatched. This CDR3 contains 13 residues. CDR3 region: CASSARDRDGYTF. The DNA of the CDR3 is TGTGCCAGCTCAGCCCGGGACAGGGACGGCTACACCTTC.

This sequence joins TRBV6-5 and TRBJ1-1; 9 nucleotides align to TRBD1. CDR3 size: 15 residues. Germline loops: CDR1 MNHEY, CDR2 SVGAGI. Germline trimming cut 4 bases from V and 1 base from J; bases unmatched to any gene: 4. CDR3 DNA sequence: TGTGCCAGCAGTTCCCCGGGACAGGGGAACACTGAAGCTTTCTTT. Amino acids: CASSSPGQGNTEAFF.

J is TRBJ2-7 and V is TRBV27; 9 nucleotides line up with TRBD1. The trim removed 8 bases at V and 3 bases at J, leaving 17 bases unmatched. Germline loops: CDR1 MNHEY, CDR2 SMNVEV (reference sequence). The CDR3 covers 17 residues. Written as DNA, the CDR3 is TGTGCCAGCGTCTCGGGAATCTTGACAGGGGGGTTCTACGAGCAGTACTTC. Translated: CASVSGILTGGFYEQYF.

The gene calls are TRBV7-3 and TRBJ2-5, with TRBD2 identical over 12 bases. Per germline, CDR1 SGHTA and CDR2 FQGTGA. This CDR3 region has 17 residues. The junction had 14 bases not matched to a gene; V was cut back by 5 bases and J by 7 bases. The CDR3 coding sequence is TGTGCCAGCAGCCCCCAAGGCCTAGCGGGGGGGCCCGGGACCCAGTACTTC. Its protein product is CASSPQGLAGGPGTQYF.

This chain connects TRBV19 to TRBJ1-1, with D uncertain. Germline lookup yields CDR1 LNHDA and CDR2 SQIVND (reference sequence). The CDR3 length is 20 residues. V was trimmed by 3 bases and J by 0 bases, leaving 26 bases between them. CDR3 protein: CASSILRPGDRGRVNTEAFF. DNA for the CDR3: TGTGCCAGTAGTATCCTGCGACCCGGGGATCGAGGGAGGGTGAACACTGAAGCTTTCTTT.

This chain links TRBV6-5 with TRBJ1-1, with D unclear. The CDR3 spans 13 residues. V gave up 8 bases and J gave up 5 bases, with 15 bases separating them. Germline V CDR1 and CDR2: MNHEY, SVGAGI. This CDR3 is CASFPLGKTEAFF. CDR3 nucleotides: TGTGCCAGCTTCCCCCTGGGCAAGACTGAAGCTTTCTTT.